What follows are 25 T cell receptor beta chains derived from one specimen sequenced in a study of CD8+ T cells in alopecia areata. Treatment meaning: oral pan-JAK inhibitor, 5-10 mg twice daily. In each case, RNA was isolated and then reverse transcribed into cDNA as the sequencing template. Clones were sequenced by immunoSEQ multiplex PCR, and TCRdb holds only the in-frame ones, with some missing. The sample includes more than 200,000 clones, 43% seen only once; the top ten take roughly 2.8%. Material: CD4+ T cells sorted from blood, obtained at approximately week 37, from a patient treated with tofacitinib. These receptors came from a human donor with alopecia areata.

The table lists this clone with a few counts. This sequence joins TRBV10-3 and TRBJ2-2; 7 bases are shared with TRBD2. The germline V gene has CDR1 ENHRY and CDR2 SYGVKD. Losses at the gene ends were 0 bases for V and 7 bases for J; bases not matched to a gene: 8. The length of the CDR3 is 16 residues. The CDR3 sequence is CAISESRGGAFGELFF. CDR3 sequence (DNA): TGTGCCATCAGTGAGTCCCGCGGGGGAGCTTTCGGGGAGCTGTTTTTT.

On this clone: The sample holds other DNA sequences that translate to the same CDR3. V gene TRBV30 combines with J gene TRBJ2-7; no reliable D call. Germline V gene sequence: CDR1 GTSNPN, CDR2 SVGIG (reference sequence). CDR3 length: 11 residues. Trimming stripped 1 base from V and 4 bases from J, with 5 bases between. The CDR3 region is CAWSGRYEQYF. The CDR3 nucleotides are TGTGCCTGGAGTGGGCGGTACGAGCAGTACTTC.

The V call is TRBV30, the J call TRBJ2-1; the D gene is possibly TRBD1 (6 bases). Germline V gene sequence: CDR1 GTSNPN, CDR2 SVGIG (reference sequence). CDR3 length equals 13 residues. V dropped 4 bases and J dropped 8 bases, with 15 bases sitting between them. CDR3 region: CAWTRQALDEQFF. The CDR3 DNA follows: TGTGCCTGGACCAGACAGGCCCTGGATGAGCAGTTCTTC.

There are a few counts of this clone. In DNA, the CDR3 is TGTGCCAGTAGTCCCATTCGGGGGGGCTCGAACACCGGGGAGCTGTTTTTT. This translates into CASSPIRGGSNTGELFF. This chain links TRBV19 with TRBJ2-2; 8 bases are a match to TRBD2. After removal of 5 bases from V and 0 bases from J, the junction contained 8 bases not matched to a gene. This CDR3 has 17 residues. CDR1 and CDR2 (germline): LNHDA, SQIVND (reference sequence).

The chain links TRBV28 to TRBJ2-4; TRBD2 agrees at 10 bases. Germline loops: CDR1 MDHEN, CDR2 SYDVKM. V shed 5 bases and J 7 bases; nucleotides not matched to a gene: 5. This CDR3 has 14 residues. CDR3 sequence reads: CASSPSGRGNIQYF. DNA of the CDR3: TGTGCCAGCAGTCCCAGCGGGAGGGGGAACATTCAGTACTTC.

The J gene is TRBJ2-6, the V gene TRBV29-1; 7 bases line up with TRBD1. CDR1 is SQVTM and CDR2 is ANQGSEA in the germline V gene. This CDR3 spans 15 amino acids. The J segment lost 0 bases and the V segment lost 6 bases, leaving 5 bases of the junction unmatched. The CDR3 loop reads CSVGQDNSGANVLTF. The CDR3, as DNA: TGCAGCGTCGGACAGGATAACTCTGGGGCCAACGTCCTGACTTTC.

As concerns this clone: Different DNA sequences within this sample yield the same CDR3. The V gene is TRBV20-1, the J gene TRBJ2-3; D is unresolved. V dropped 5 bases and J dropped 6 bases, with 9 bases sitting between them. The CDR3 has 11 amino acids. The germline gives CDR1 DFQATT, CDR2 SNEGSKA (reference sequence). Here the CDR3 DNA reads TGCAGTGCTCGGTGGGCTGATACGCAGTATTTT. It encodes CSARWADTQYF.

This chain links TRBV27 with TRBJ2-5, with a tentative D call TRBD1 (5 bases). Between the trimmed V and J ends, which lost 3 bases and 6 bases, there was a span of 14 bases. Germline-derived CDR1 and CDR2 are MNHEY and SMNVEV (reference sequence). The CDR3 is 14 amino acids. CDR3 loop: CASSFQAGIQTQYF. Written as DNA, the CDR3 is TGTGCCAGCAGTTTTCAGGCAGGGATACAGACCCAGTACTTC.

This clone was counted a few times. Additional DNA sequences in this sample encode the identical CDR3. The J gene is TRBJ2-7, the V gene TRBV30; unclear D gene. CDR3 size: 12 residues. Germline V lookup: CDR1 GTSNPN, CDR2 SVGIG (reference sequence). The ends were cut back, 0 bases at V and 4 bases at J, with 7 bases in the middle. This CDR3 is CAWSVGGYEQYF. DNA for the CDR3: TGTGCCTGGAGTGTAGGTGGGTACGAGCAGTACTTC.

The sample holds one count of this clone. The gene calls are TRBV29-1 and TRBJ1-1; D might be TRBD1 (5 bases). Trimming cost V 7 bases and J 1 base, with 7 bases left between them. From germline, CDR1 is SQVTM and CDR2 ANQGSEA. This CDR3 is built from 11 residues. CDR3 in amino acids: CSGGQNTEAFF. CDR3 sequence (DNA): TGCAGCGGCGGACAGAACACTGAAGCTTTCTTT.

The chain links TRBV30 to TRBJ2-3; 8 nucleotides match TRBD1. V dropped 6 bases and J dropped 2; count of bases not matched to a gene: 4. CDR3 length: 13 residues. Germline CDR1 reads GTSNPN; CDR2 reads SVGIG (reference sequence). DNA of the CDR3: TGTGCCTGCGACAGGGGACTCACAGATACGCAGTATTTT. As protein: CACDRGLTDTQYF.

This clone was picked up a small number of times. This rearrangement joins TRBV10-3 to TRBJ2-1, with D perhaps TRBD2 (6 bases). The CDR3 runs 14 residues. Germline-derived CDR1 and CDR2 are ENHRY and SYGVKD. Trimming took 11 bases from V and 7 from J, leaving 21 bases between them. The CDR3 reads CAVAAGLLNNEQFF. The CDR3 DNA follows: TGTGCCGTAGCCGCGGGACTGCTTAATAATGAGCAGTTCTTC.

In its sample, this clone was seen a few times. The chain combines TRBV30 with TRBJ1-3; D not certain. CDR1 is GTSNPN, CDR2 SVGIG, per germline (reference sequence). The V end was cut by 3 bases, the J end by 2 bases, with 8 bases between. The CDR3 has 13 residues. CDR3 loop: CAWRTLPGNTIYF. The CDR3 region has the DNA TGTGCCTGGAGGACACTTCCTGGAAACACCATATATTTT.

This clone turned up a few times. The chain links TRBV30 to TRBJ1-5, with 7 bases lining up with TRBD1. Germline V lookup: CDR1 GTSNPN, CDR2 SVGIG (reference sequence). Losses at the gene ends were 2 bases for V and 2 bases for J; bases not matched to a gene: 3. CDR3 size: 14 residues. This chain's CDR3 is CAWSRGQGNQPQHF. The DNA for the CDR3 is TGTGCCTGGAGTAGGGGGCAAGGCAATCAGCCCCAGCATTTT. Using reference TRBV30 and TRBJ1-5 for the parts outside the CDR3, the full variable domain is SQTIHQWPATLVQPVGSPLSLECTVEGTSNPNLYWYRQAAGRGLQLLFYSVGIGQISSEVPQNLSASRPQDRQFILSSKKLLLSDSGFYLCAWSRGQGNQPQHFGDGTRLSIL.

The rearrangement uses TRBV6-5 and TRBJ2-7, with 14 bases fitting TRBD2. There are 14 residues in the CDR3. The junction had 6 bases not matched to a gene; V was cut back by 7 bases and J by 7 bases. Germline V CDR1 and CDR2: MNHEY, SVGAGI. CDR3 sequence: CASTTSGRAGEQYF. Here the CDR3 DNA reads TGTGCCAGCACGACTAGCGGGAGGGCTGGGGAGCAGTACTTC.

This clone was recorded a few times. The chain recombines TRBV5-1 with TRBJ2-5; D uncertain. Deletions cut 3 bases from V and 4 bases from J, with 16 bases between. Germline V gene sequence: CDR1 SGHRS, CDR2 YFSETQ. The CDR3 spans 15 residues. Here the CDR3 DNA reads TGCGCCAGCAGCTGGTCAAGACTCCCCGGAGAGACCCAGTACTTC. Translating gives CASSWSRLPGETQYF.

The chain carries TRBV7-9 and TRBJ2-4; 12 bases map to TRBD1. This CDR3 spans 16 amino acids. From germline, CDR1 is SEHNR and CDR2 FQNEAQ (reference sequence). Trimming at V came to 5 bases and at J to 5 bases, leaving 7 bases not matched to a gene. CDR3 sequence: CASSPTGQGAENIQYF. CDR3 nucleotide sequence: TGTGCCAGCAGCCCCACGGGACAGGGGGCGGAAAACATTCAGTACTTC. The complete variable domain, with remaining parts taken from reference TRBV7-9 and TRBJ2-4, reads DTGVSQNPRHKITKRGQNVTFRCDPISEHNRLYWYRQTLGQGPEFLTYFQNEAQLEKSRLLSDRFSAERPKGSFSTLEIQRTEQGDSAMYLCASSPTGQGAENIQYFGAGTRLSVL.

The J gene is TRBJ2-2, the V gene TRBV5-1, with a possible D match to TRBD1 (6 bases). V was clipped by 5 bases and J by 4 bases, with 12 bases between them. In germline, CDR1 is SGHRS, CDR2 YFSETQ. This CDR3 comprises 14 residues. This CDR3 is CASRQGPGTGELFF. The CDR3 DNA reads as TGCGCCAGCAGACAGGGACCTGGCACCGGGGAGCTGTTTTTT.

The chain uses TRBV15 and TRBJ2-5; D call uncertain. V lost 0 bases to trimming and J lost 1 base, with 9 bases between them. The CDR3 length is 15 residues. The germline V gene encodes CDR1 LNHNV and CDR2 YYDKDF (reference sequence). The CDR3 region is CATSREPATQETQYF. In DNA, the CDR3 is TGTGCCACCAGCAGAGAACCCGCAACCCAAGAGACCCAGTACTTC.

The chain joins TRBV13 to TRBJ2-1, with D uncertain. The V end lost 5 bases, the J end lost 7 bases, and 12 bases lay between the germline ends. CDR1 and CDR2 (germline): PRHDT, FYEKMQ (reference sequence). The CDR3 is made up of 13 amino acids. The CDR3 region has the DNA TGTGCCAGCAGCCAACCTCTCCCGAATGAGCAGTTCTTC. Its protein product is CASSQPLPNEQFF. The full variable domain, its missing parts supplied by reference TRBV13 and TRBJ2-1, is AAGVIQSPRHLIKEKRETATLKCYPIPRHDTVYWYQQGPGQDPQFLISFYEKMQSDKGSIPDRFSAQQFSDYHSELNMSSLELGDSALYFCASSQPLPNEQFFGPGTRLTVL.

This clone has just a few counts. V gene TRBV30 combines with J gene TRBJ2-1; possibly TRBD2 for D (5 bases). V was pared by 4 bases and J by 7 bases, with 11 bases between. The CDR3 runs to 12 residues. The germline V gene encodes CDR1 GTSNPN and CDR2 SVGIG (reference sequence). In nucleotides, the CDR3 is TGTGCCTGGACCGGGGTATCGAATGAGCAGTTCTTC. Its translation: CAWTGVSNEQFF. Using reference TRBV30 and TRBJ2-1 for the parts outside the CDR3, the full variable domain is SQTIHQWPATLVQPVGSPLSLECTVEGTSNPNLYWYRQAAGRGLQLLFYSVGIGQISSEVPQNLSASRPQDRQFILSSKKLLLSDSGFYLCAWTGVSNEQFFGPGTRLTVL.

J is TRBJ2-4 and V is TRBV4-2; D may be TRBD1 (5 bases). V was shortened by 5 bases and J by 0 bases, with 20 bases between the two germline ends. This CDR3 has 18 amino acids. CDR1 is LGHNA and CDR2 is YNFKEQ in the germline V gene. CDR3 residues: CASSERTQGLIAKNIQYF. The CDR3 bases are TGTGCCAGCAGCGAACGAACCCAGGGCCTTATAGCCAAAAACATTCAGTACTTC.

V gene TRBV4-1 combines with J gene TRBJ2-5; 12 bases match TRBD1. V shed 4 bases, J shed 5 bases, and the junction held 11 bases outside the gene matches. The germline CDR1 and CDR2 sequences are MGHRA and YSYEKL. This CDR3 has 17 amino acids. CDR3 sequence: CASSLSRGQGAGETQYF. The CDR3 nucleotides read TGCGCCAGCAGCCTCAGTCGGGGACAGGGGGCTGGGGAGACCCAGTACTTC.

This chain joins TRBV15 and TRBJ2-1, with D unresolved. The CDR3 sequence is 13 residues long. V lost 6 bases, J lost 4 bases, and 10 bases lay in between. Germline V gene sequence: CDR1 LNHNV, CDR2 YYDKDF (reference sequence). Here the CDR3 DNA reads TGTGCCACCAGTCACCCTGGGTACAATGAGCAGTTCTTC. Residues: CATSHPGYNEQFF.

This chain joins TRBV5-6 and TRBJ2-5, with 9 nucleotides matching TRBD2. The junction had 5 bases not matched to a gene; V was cut back by 0 bases and J by 5 bases. In germline, CDR1 is SGHDT, CDR2 YYEEEE. This CDR3 region has 15 residues. The CDR3 here is CASSLGGRASETQYF. The CDR3 nucleotides read TGTGCCAGCAGCTTGGGCGGGAGGGCCAGTGAGACCCAGTACTTC.